This T cell receptor beta chain was profiled in a study of cytomegalovirus exposure and HLA in healthy donors. As for the study in general: Previous work identified roughly 110 million unique TCR beta sequences from around 170 million T cells.

In the PCR, 60 Vbeta and 13 Jbeta primers were used. Sequencing was performed with immunoSEQ multiplex PCR; in TCRdb, only in-frame clones are kept and a portion is missing. The sample includes about 55,000 clones, around four fifths seen only once; the top ten take roughly 1.4%. Study conclusions and caveats: An Asian-associated ancestry cluster reportedly showed fewer N-insertions than the approximately 600-donor mean in a later analysis.

As concerns this clone: Its antigen is not identified.

The CDR3 consists of 16 residues. Germline values: CDR1 PRHDT, CDR2 FYEKMQ (reference sequence). V shed 3 bases and J shed 4 bases, with 15 bases lying between them. The chain joins TRBV13 to TRBJ2-2; possible D gene TRBD2, 6 bases. This TCR was sampled from a man between 25 and 39 years old in good health and CMV-seronegative. Specimen: PBMCs. The CDR3 is CASSFRDLGPTGELFF. The DNA of the CDR3 is TGTGCCAGCAGCTTCCGGGACTTGGGACCCACCGGGGAGCTGTTTTTT.